A selection of T cell receptor beta chains follows, all from one sample in a study of early T cells in non-severe SARS-CoV-2 infection. Each CDR3 protein is one row after TCRdb ran MiXCR on the 5' RACE reads. The data contain approximately 38,000 distinct CDR3 sequences, 4.7% of them singletons. The sample taken for sequencing was whole blood. These receptors came from an adult who was a healthcare worker with PCR-confirmed SARS-CoV-2 infection or an uninfected control (not recorded which). Each CDR3 is given with its conserved first and last residue. Each record gives: clone size, V gene, J gene, D gene, CDR3 protein, CDR3 DNA. A D gene is named only where the DNA matches it firmly. Size is stated for part of the rows, as once, few or many counts, or as a class when the clone is expanded.

many	TRBV28	TRBJ1-1	NA	CASRNGGETEAFF	TGTGCCAGCCGTAATGGGGGGGAGACTGAAGCTTTCTTT
medium-sized	TRBV11-3	TRBJ2-1	TRBD2	CASSLGAGAGNEQFF	TGTGCCAGCAGCTTAGGGGCGGGAGCCGGGAATGAGCAGTTCTTC
NA	TRBV3-1	TRBJ1-3	NA	CASSPNTGNTIYF	TGTGCCAGCAGCCCGAACACTGGAAACACCATATATTTT
NA	TRBV9	TRBJ1-3	NA	CASSPNTPFSGNTIYF	TGTGCCAGCAGCCCTAATACCCCCTTCTCTGGAAACACCATATATTTT
few	TRBV12-2	TRBJ2-3	NA	CASRFQAGLGGLAGGITDTQYF	TGTGCAAGTCGCTTCCAAGCAGGATTGGGGGGACTAGCGGGAGGGATCACAGATACGCAGTATTTT
NA	TRBV29-1	TRBJ2-2	NA	CSVELTRGSTGELFF	TGCAGCGTTGAACTGACAAGGGGGTCCACCGGGGAGCTGTTTTTT
many	TRBV20-1	TRBJ2-7	NA	CSATWTGASYEQYF	TGCAGTGCTACGTGGACTGGGGCATCCTACGAGCAGTACTTC
many	TRBV19	TRBJ1-1	TRBD1	CASSIPGTGGTEAFF	TGTGCCAGTAGTATTCCGGGGACAGGGGGCACTGAAGCTTTCTTT
few	TRBV7-3	TRBJ1-6	NA	CASSFYAPPNIDSPLHF	TGTGCCAGCAGCTTCTATGCTCCCCCCAATATCGATTCACCCCTCCACTTT
many	TRBV11-2	TRBJ2-5	NA	CASSLGETQYF	TGTGCCAGCAGCTTAGGGGAGACCCAGTACTTC
many	TRBV12-3/TRBV12-4	TRBJ1-5	TRBD1	CASSRGQGGNQPQHF	TGTGCCAGCAGCCGGGGACAGGGCGGCAATCAGCCCCAGCATTTT
few	TRBV15	TRBJ2-5	NA	CATSGQAGETQYF	TGTGCCACCTCTGGACAGGCGGGGGAGACCCAGTACTTC
few	TRBV27	TRBJ2-5	NA	CASSFRQTYQETQYF	TGTGCCAGCAGTTTTCGACAGACCTACCAAGAGACCCAGTACTTC
many	TRBV20-1	TRBJ2-5	NA	CSARQPQETQYF	TGCAGTGCTAGACAACCGCAAGAGACCCAGTACTTC
few	TRBV4-1	TRBJ2-3	NA	CASSQVSTDTQYF	TGCGCCAGCAGCCAAGTCTCTACAGATACGCAGTATTTT
few	TRBV5-1	TRBJ1-3	NA	CASSPNTVAGNTIYF	TGCGCCAGCAGCCCAAATACAGTGGCTGGAAACACCATATATTTT
many	TRBV7-9	TRBJ2-7	NA	CASSSSPGPGEQYF	TGTGCCAGCAGCTCCTCACCCGGCCCTGGGGAGCAGTACTTC
many	TRBV28	TRBJ1-4	NA	CASSFQAATNEKLFF	TGTGCCAGCAGTTTCCAGGCAGCAACTAATGAAAAACTGTTTTTT
many	TRBV6-6	TRBJ1-1	NA	CASAPEENTEAFF	TGTGCCAGTGCCCCGGAAGAGAACACTGAAGCTTTCTTT
many	TRBV11-2	TRBJ2-4	TRBD2	CASSLGLAGGPLTKNIQYF	TGTGCCAGCAGCTTAGGTCTAGCGGGAGGCCCGCTTACCAAAAACATTCAGTACTTC
NA	TRBV7-2	TRBJ1-2	NA	CASSLGQYDDYGYTF	TGTGCCAGCAGCTTAGGGCAGTATGATGACTATGGCTACACCTTC
many	TRBV5-8	TRBJ1-2	NA	CASSLEKNILIDGYTF	TGTGCCAGCAGCTTGGAGAAGAACATCCTCATCGATGGCTACACCTTC
many	TRBV20-1	TRBJ2-3	NA	CSATDSRPDTQYF	TGCAGTGCCACGGACTCAAGGCCAGATACGCAGTATTTT
few	TRBV12-3/TRBV12-4	TRBJ1-2	NA	CASSRETTSSYTF	TGTGCCAGCTCTCGCGAGACCACGAGTAGCTACACCTTC
NA	TRBV20-1	TRBJ2-2	NA	CSARVTGNTGELFF	TGCAGTGCTAGAGTGACAGGGAACACCGGGGAGCTGTTTTTT
few	TRBV4-3	TRBJ1-4	NA	CASSQATGQAEKLFF	TGCGCCAGCAGCCAAGCAACCGGGCAGGCGGAAAAACTGTTTTTT
many	TRBV12-3/TRBV12-4	TRBJ1-6	NA	CASSQGKNNSPLHF	TGTGCCAGCAGCCAAGGGAAAAATAATTCACCCCTCCACTTT
NA	TRBV15	TRBJ2-3	NA	CATSPGSGTDTQYF	TGTGCCACCAGTCCCGGGAGTGGCACAGATACGCAGTATTTT
many	TRBV5-1	TRBJ2-7	NA	CASSSRGGSGSYEQYF	TGCGCCAGCAGCTCCCGAGGGGGGTCCGGATCCTACGAGCAGTACTTC
many	TRBV24-1	TRBJ2-1	NA	CATSDWVNNEQFF	TGTGCCACCAGTGATTGGGTTAACAATGAGCAGTTCTTC
many	TRBV5-1	TRBJ2-7	TRBD1	CASTTGTGPYEQYF	TGCGCCAGCACCACCGGGACAGGGCCCTACGAGCAGTACTTC
many	TRBV28	TRBJ2-7	NA	CASSLGTYEQYF	TGTGCCAGCAGTCTTGGAACCTACGAGCAGTACTTC
NA	TRBV6-5	TRBJ2-2	NA	CACRSGAGELFF	TGTGCCTGCCGGTCGGGGGCCGGGGAGCTGTTTTTT
few	TRBV27	TRBJ2-5	TRBD2	CASSFGRGVETQYF	TGTGCCAGCAGTTTCGGGAGGGGGGTGGAGACCCAGTACTTC
NA	TRBV6-2/TRBV6-3	TRBJ2-7	NA	CASSYLAGRSYEQYF	TGTGCCAGCAGTTACCTGGCGGGGCGGTCCTACGAGCAGTACTTC
many	TRBV28	TRBJ2-5	TRBD2	CASNGPSGAQETQYF	TGTGCCAGCAATGGCCCTAGCGGGGCACAAGAGACCCAGTACTTC
few	TRBV12-5	TRBJ2-7	TRBD2	CASGSIAGGPYEQYF	TGTGCTAGTGGTTCGATAGCGGGAGGGCCCTACGAGCAGTACTTC